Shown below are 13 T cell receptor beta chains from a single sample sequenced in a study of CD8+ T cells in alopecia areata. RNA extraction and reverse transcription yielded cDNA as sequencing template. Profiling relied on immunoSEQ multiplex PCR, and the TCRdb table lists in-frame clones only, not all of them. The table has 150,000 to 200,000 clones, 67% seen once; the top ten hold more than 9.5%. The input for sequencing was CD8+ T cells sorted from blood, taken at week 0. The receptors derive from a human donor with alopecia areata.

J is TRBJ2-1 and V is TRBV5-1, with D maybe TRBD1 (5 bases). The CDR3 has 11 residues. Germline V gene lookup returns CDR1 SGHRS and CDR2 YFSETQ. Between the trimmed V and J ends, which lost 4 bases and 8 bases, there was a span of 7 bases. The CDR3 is CASSQGDEQFF. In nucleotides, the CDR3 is TGCGCCAGCAGCCAAGGGGATGAGCAGTTCTTC.

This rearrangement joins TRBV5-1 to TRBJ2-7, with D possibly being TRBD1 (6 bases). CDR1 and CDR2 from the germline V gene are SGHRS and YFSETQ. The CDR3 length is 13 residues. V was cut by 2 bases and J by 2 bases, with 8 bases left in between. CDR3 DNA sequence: TGCGCCAGCAGCTTTGCAGGGGCCTACGAGCAGTACTTC. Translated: CASSFAGAYEQYF.

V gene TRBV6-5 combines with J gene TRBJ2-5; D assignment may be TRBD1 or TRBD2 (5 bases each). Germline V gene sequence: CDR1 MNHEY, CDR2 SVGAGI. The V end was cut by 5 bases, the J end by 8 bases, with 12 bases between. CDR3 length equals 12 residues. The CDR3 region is CASSHGGGTQYF. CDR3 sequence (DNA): TGTGCCAGCAGTCACGGTGGGGGAACCCAGTACTTC.

This CDR3 is CSVVGAAGSYNEQFF. The CDR3 DNA reads as TGCAGCGTTGTGGGGGCAGCGGGCTCCTACAATGAGCAGTTCTTC. This rearrangement joins TRBV29-1 to TRBJ2-1, with D possibly being TRBD1 or TRBD2 (6 bases each). The CDR3 totals 15 residues. Trimming took 4 bases from V and 0 from J, leaving 13 bases between them. CDR1 is SQVTM and CDR2 is ANQGSEA in the germline V gene.

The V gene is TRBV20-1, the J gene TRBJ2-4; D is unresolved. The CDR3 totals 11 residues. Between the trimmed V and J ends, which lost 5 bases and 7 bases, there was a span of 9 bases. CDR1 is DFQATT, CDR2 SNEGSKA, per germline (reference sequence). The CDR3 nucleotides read TGCAGTGCTCTAGATGAGAACATTCAGTACTTC. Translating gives CSALDENIQYF.

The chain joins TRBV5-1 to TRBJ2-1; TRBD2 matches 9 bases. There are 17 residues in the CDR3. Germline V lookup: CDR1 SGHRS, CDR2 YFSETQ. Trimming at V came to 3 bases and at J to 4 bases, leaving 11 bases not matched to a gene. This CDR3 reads CASSSKREEAYYNEQFF. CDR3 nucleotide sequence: TGCGCCAGCAGCTCAAAGCGGGAGGAGGCATATTACAATGAGCAGTTCTTC.

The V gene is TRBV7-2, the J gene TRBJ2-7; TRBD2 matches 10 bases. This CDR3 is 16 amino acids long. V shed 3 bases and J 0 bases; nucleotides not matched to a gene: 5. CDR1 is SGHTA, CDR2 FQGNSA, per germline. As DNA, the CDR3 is TGTGCCAGCAGCTTTCGACTAGCGGGCATCTCCTACGAGCAGTACTTC. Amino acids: CASSFRLAGISYEQYF.

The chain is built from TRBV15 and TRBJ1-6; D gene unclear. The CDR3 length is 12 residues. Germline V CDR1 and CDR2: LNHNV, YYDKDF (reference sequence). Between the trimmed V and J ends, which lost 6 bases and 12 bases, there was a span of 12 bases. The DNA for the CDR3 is TGTGCCACCAGTTCTGGTAGTTTACCCCTCCACTTT. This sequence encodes CATSSGSLPLHF.

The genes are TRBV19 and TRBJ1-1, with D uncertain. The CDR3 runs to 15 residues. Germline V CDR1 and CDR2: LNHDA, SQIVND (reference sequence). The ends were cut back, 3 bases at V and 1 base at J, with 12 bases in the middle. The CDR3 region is CASSITQVGNTEAFF. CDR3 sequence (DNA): TGTGCCAGTAGTATCACCCAAGTGGGGAACACTGAAGCTTTCTTT.

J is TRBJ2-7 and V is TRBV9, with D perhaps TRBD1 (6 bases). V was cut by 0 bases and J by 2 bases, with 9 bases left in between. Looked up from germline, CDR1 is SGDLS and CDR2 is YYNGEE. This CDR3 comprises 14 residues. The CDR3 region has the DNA TGTGCCAGCAGCGTAGCCGGACAGACCTACGAGCAGTACTTC. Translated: CASSVAGQTYEQYF.

CDR3 coding DNA: TGTGCCAGCAGCCCTGGGACAGGTCCCTATGGCTACACCTTC. This gives the protein CASSPGTGPYGYTF. This chain links TRBV5-6 with TRBJ1-2, with 8 bases lining up with TRBD1. The ends lost 4 bases at V and 4 bases at J; junction bases unmatched: 6. Germline V gene data show CDR1 as SGHDT and CDR2 as YYEEEE. This CDR3 contains 14 residues.

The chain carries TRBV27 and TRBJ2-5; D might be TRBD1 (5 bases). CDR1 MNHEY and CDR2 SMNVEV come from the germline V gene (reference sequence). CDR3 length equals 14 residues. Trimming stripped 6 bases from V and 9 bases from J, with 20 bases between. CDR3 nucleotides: TGTGCCAGCAGCCTGGTCGCGGACATTCCGCCCCAGTACTTC. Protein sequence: CASSLVADIPPQYF.

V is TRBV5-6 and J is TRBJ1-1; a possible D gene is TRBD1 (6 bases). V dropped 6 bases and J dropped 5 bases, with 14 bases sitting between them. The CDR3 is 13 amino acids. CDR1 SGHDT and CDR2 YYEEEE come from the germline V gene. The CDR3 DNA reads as TGTGCCAGCACCCGGACAGAGAGTACTGAAGCTTTCTTT. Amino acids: CASTRTESTEAFF. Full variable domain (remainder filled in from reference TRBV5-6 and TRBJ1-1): DAGVTQSPTHLIKTRGQQVTLRCSPKSGHDTVSWYQQALGQGPQFIFQYYEEEERQRGNFPDRFSGHQFPNYSSELNVNALLLGDSALYLCASTRTESTEAFFGQGTRLTVV.